A single sample is the source of the 7 T cell receptor beta chains below, sequenced in a study of cytomegalovirus exposure and HLA in healthy donors. The PCR ran on 60 Vbeta and 13 Jbeta primers. The table came from immunoSEQ multiplex PCR; TCRdb's copy has only in-frame clones and leaves some out. The table records fewer than 150,000 clones, around 82% of them present only once. Sequenced: PBMCs. The receptor set was obtained from a woman aged 40 to 49 in good health and CMV-seropositive.

V usage is TRBV11-3 and J usage is TRBJ2-5, with D perhaps matching TRBD1 (5 bases). Germline values: CDR1 SGHNT, CDR2 YENEEA. Between the trimmed V and J ends, which lost 5 bases and 3 bases, there was a span of 10 bases. This CDR3 has 13 residues. In nucleotides, the CDR3 is TGTGCCAGCAGCCTGTCCAGGGAAGAGACCCAGTACTTC. This codes for CASSLSREETQYF.

The DNA of the CDR3 is TGTGCCAGCAGCTTAGATCGGGGGGCCTACAATGAGCAGTTCTTC. This gives the protein CASSLDRGAYNEQFF. The chain uses TRBV11-1 and TRBJ2-1; TRBD2 aligns across 7 bases. Germline V gene sequence: CDR1 SGHAT, CDR2 FQDESV (reference sequence). This CDR3 has 15 amino acids. J was trimmed by 2 bases and V by 1 base; bases with no gene match: 2.

This sequence joins TRBV7-2 and TRBJ2-4, with a tentative D call TRBD2 (6 bases). The germline V gene encodes CDR1 SGHTA and CDR2 FQGNSA. V was shortened by 5 bases and J by 7 bases, with 15 bases between the two germline ends. The CDR3 extends over 14 amino acids. CDR3 sequence reads: CASSASVEGNIQYF. Here the CDR3 DNA reads TGTGCCAGCAGCGCCAGCGTGGAGGGTAACATTCAGTACTTC. Combining the CDR3 with reference TRBV7-2 and TRBJ2-4 gives the whole variable domain GAGVSQSPSNKVTEKGKDVELRCDPISGHTALYWYRQSLGQGLEFLIYFQGNSAPDKSGLPSDRFSAERTGGSVSTLTIQRTQQEDSAVYLCASSASVEGNIQYFGAGTRLSVL.

The chain uses TRBV19 and TRBJ1-5; TRBD1 matches 7 bases. Germline CDR1 and CDR2: LNHDA and SQIVND (reference sequence). With 6 bases clipped from V and 7 bases from J, the junction kept 6 bases outside the gene matches. This CDR3 contains 13 residues. The CDR3 bases are TGTGCCAGTAGCTACAGGGGTCAACAGCCCCAGCATTTT. Encoded protein: CASSYRGQQPQHF.

This CDR3 reads CASSYLSGGSSYEQYF. CDR3 in DNA: TGTGCCAGCAGTTACCTAAGCGGGGGAAGCTCCTACGAGCAGTACTTC. The J gene is TRBJ2-7, the V gene TRBV6-5; TRBD2 matches at 8 bases. The CDR3 length is 16 residues. V was pared by 2 bases and J by 0 bases, with 6 bases of the junction left unmatched. CDR1 and CDR2 from the germline V gene are MNHEY and SVGAGI.

The rearrangement joins TRBV7-2 to TRBJ2-1; unclear D gene. V was cut by 2 bases and J by 0 bases, with 11 bases left in between. The CDR3 spans 16 residues. Germline V lookup: CDR1 SGHTA, CDR2 FQGNSA. CDR3 in DNA: TGTGCCAGCAGCTTACTCGTCGTAAACTCCTACAATGAGCAGTTCTTC. Its protein is CASSLLVVNSYNEQFF.

The rearrangement uses TRBV29-1 and TRBJ2-6; 8 nucleotides match TRBD1. CDR1 and CDR2 (germline): SQVTM, ANQGSEA. The CDR3 covers 14 residues. The V gene end was trimmed by 7 bases and the J gene end by 0 bases; junction bases not matched to a gene: 2. The CDR3 here is CSAGQGSGANVLTF. The CDR3, as DNA: TGCAGCGCTGGACAGGGCTCTGGGGCCAACGTCCTGACTTTC.